A single sample is the source of the 26 T cell receptor beta chains below, sequenced in a study of cytomegalovirus exposure and HLA in healthy donors. Amplification used 60 Vbeta primers and 13 Jbeta primers. The protocol was immunoSEQ multiplex PCR, while the TCRdb copy is restricted to in-frame clones and leaves out a portion. This sample has 160,000 or so clones, with 60% to 80% found just once. Input material: PBMCs. The receptors shown here come from a man aged 45-65 years in good health and CMV-seropositive.

The V call is TRBV5-4, the J call TRBJ2-3; 9 bases are a match to TRBD1. V dropped 3 bases and J dropped 4; count of bases not matched to a gene: 3. Looked up from germline, CDR1 is SGHNT and CDR2 is YYREEE (reference sequence). The CDR3 has 14 amino acids. The CDR3 loop reads CASSWDRVADTQYF. In nucleotides, the CDR3 is TGTGCCAGCAGCTGGGACAGGGTTGCAGATACGCAGTATTTT.

The chain uses TRBV7-2 and TRBJ1-5, with D maybe TRBD1 (6 bases). Trimming pared 8 bases from V and 4 bases from J, leaving 15 bases between. This CDR3 comprises 14 residues. CDR1 is SGHTA, CDR2 FQGNSA, per germline. The CDR3 DNA sequence: TGTGCCAGCGCGGGGGGCTCGGGGAATCAGCCCCAGCATTTT. Protein: CASAGGSGNQPQHF.

The chain uses TRBV19 and TRBJ2-5; 9 bases are a match to TRBD2. TRBJ2-7 explains the end of the DNA better; the J call may be wrong. Germline V gene data show CDR1 as LNHDA and CDR2 as SQIVND (reference sequence). CDR3 length: 15 residues. The CDR3 nucleotides read TGTGCCAGTAGTATAGTGGCTAGCGGGGCCTACGAGCAGTACTTC. Translated: CASSIVASGAYEQYF.

The chain combines TRBV7-2 with TRBJ2-1, with a tentative D call TRBD1 (6 bases). The V gene lost 6 bases and the J gene lost 5 bases, with 11 bases spanning the gap. Germline V gives CDR1 SGHTA, CDR2 FQGNSA. CDR3 size: 13 residues. CDR3 bases: TGTGCCAGCAGGTTGGGACATAACAATGAGCAGTTCTTC. This translates into CASRLGHNNEQFF.

The chain links TRBV29-1 to TRBJ2-3, with 7 bases that match TRBD2. The CDR3 runs 14 residues. Germline V lookup: CDR1 SQVTM, CDR2 ANQGSEA. V was clipped by 7 bases and J by 3 bases; unmatched bases: 10. CDR3 coding DNA: TGCAGCGCTAGGAGACTAGCTCTAACAGATACGCAGTATTTT. As protein: CSARRLALTDTQYF.

The chain carries TRBV27 and TRBJ1-6; D might be TRBD1 (5 bases). Germline CDR1 is MNHEY and CDR2 is SMNVEV (reference sequence). The CDR3 spans 14 residues. V was cut by 6 bases and J by 5 bases, with 11 bases left in between. The CDR3 spells CASSSYRNNSPLHF. Here the CDR3 DNA reads TGTGCCAGCAGCTCCTACAGGAATAATTCACCCCTCCACTTT.

The chain is built from TRBV7-2 and TRBJ1-1; D is unresolved. The germline V gene has CDR1 SGHTA and CDR2 FQGNSA. V shed 4 bases and J shed 0 bases, with 15 bases lying between them. The CDR3 has 16 residues. CDR3 in DNA: TGTGCCAGCAGCTCCCAGGTGGGGAGGGTGAACACTGAAGCTTTCTTT. Translating gives CASSSQVGRVNTEAFF.

The V gene is TRBV4-1, the J gene TRBJ1-1, with 9 bases matching TRBD1. The J segment lost 5 bases and the V segment lost 2 bases, leaving 9 bases of the junction unmatched. The germline V gene encodes CDR1 MGHRA and CDR2 YSYEKL. The length of the CDR3 is 16 residues. The CDR3 nucleotides are TGCGCCAGCAGCCAACTACCAACAGGGGGCATTACTGAAGCTTTCTTT. It translates to CASSQLPTGGITEAFF.

This clone showed up just a few times. The chain uses TRBV6-1 and TRBJ1-1; 9 bases match TRBD1. V shed 6 bases, J shed 9 bases, and the junction held 8 bases outside the gene matches. The germline CDR1 and CDR2 sequences are MNHNS and SASEGT. The CDR3 is 13 residues long. CDR3 in amino acids: CASREWTGEKAFF. CDR3 bases: TGTGCCAGCAGAGAGTGGACAGGGGAAAAAGCTTTCTTT.

This rearrangement joins TRBV5-4 to TRBJ1-2, with D perhaps TRBD1 (5 bases). This CDR3 contains 13 residues. Germline CDR1 and CDR2: SGHNT and YYREEE (reference sequence). Trimming took 10 bases from V and 1 from J, leaving 14 bases between them. This chain's CDR3 is CAVGTGNNYGYTF. In DNA, the CDR3 is TGTGCCGTCGGAACAGGAAATAACTATGGCTACACCTTC.

This clone turned up a few times. The chain uses TRBV9 and TRBJ1-3, with a tentative D call TRBD1 (5 bases). CDR3 length: 14 residues. V lost 0 bases and J lost 3, with 7 bases in between. Looked up from germline, CDR1 is SGDLS and CDR2 is YYNGEE. The CDR3 nucleotides read TGTGCCAGCAGCGTAGGACAGTTTGGAAACACCATATATTTT. Its protein product is CASSVGQFGNTIYF. The whole variable domain, remainder taken from reference TRBV9 and TRBJ1-3, is DSGVTQTPKHLITATGQRVTLRCSPRSGDLSVYWYQQSLDQGLQFLIQYYNGEERAKGNILERFSAQQFPDLHSELNLSSLELGDSALYFCASSVGQFGNTIYFGEGSWLTVV.

This sequence joins TRBV15 and TRBJ1-3; no firm D call. Germline V gene lookup returns CDR1 LNHNV and CDR2 YYDKDF (reference sequence). Trimming took 5 bases from V and 1 from J, leaving 6 bases between them. CDR3 size: 13 residues. In nucleotides, the CDR3 is TGTGCCACCAGCTCTCGTTCTGGAAACACCATATATTTT. Translating it yields CATSSRSGNTIYF.

This rearrangement joins TRBV7-9 to TRBJ1-3; a weak D match, TRBD1 (6 bases). Germline V CDR1 and CDR2: SEHNR, FQNEAQ (reference sequence). This CDR3 contains 15 residues. The V end was cut by 5 bases, the J end by 0 bases, with 11 bases between. The CDR3 DNA follows: TGTGCCAGCAGCCCAGGGGCTGTCTCTGGAAACACCATATATTTT. This translates into CASSPGAVSGNTIYF. The full variable domain, its missing parts supplied by reference TRBV7-9 and TRBJ1-3, is DTGVSQNPRHKITKRGQNVTFRCDPISEHNRLYWYRQTLGQGPEFLTYFQNEAQLEKSRLLSDRFSAERPKGSFSTLEIQRTEQGDSAMYLCASSPGAVSGNTIYFGEGSWLTVV.

This clone was detected only a few times. The chain combines TRBV19 with TRBJ1-5, with D possibly being TRBD1 (6 bases). Trimming removed 3 bases at V and 7 bases at J, with 13 bases between. The CDR3 loop spans 14 amino acids. The germline V gene encodes CDR1 LNHDA and CDR2 SQIVND (reference sequence). CDR3 bases: TGTGCCAGTAGTATCGCAGGGGTTCGGCAGCCCCAGCATTTT. Amino acid sequence: CASSIAGVRQPQHF.

The chain joins TRBV2 to TRBJ2-2; D might be TRBD1 (6 bases). V lost 4 bases and J lost 4, with 16 bases in between. The CDR3 sequence is 16 residues long. Germline CDR1 is SNHLY and CDR2 is FYNNEI. The CDR3, as DNA: TGTGCCAGCAGTGTCAGGGGCGTCCCGGGCACCGGGGAGCTGTTTTTT. This sequence encodes CASSVRGVPGTGELFF.

V usage is TRBV5-1 and J usage is TRBJ2-7; D gene uncertain. In germline, CDR1 is SGHRS, CDR2 YFSETQ. V was cut by 4 bases and J by 7 bases, with 6 bases left in between. The CDR3 length is 10 residues. In DNA, the CDR3 is TGCGCCAGCAGCCCCCCTGAGCAGTACTTC. This translates into CASSPPEQYF.

In this sample, this clone turned up a few times. The chain joins TRBV6-1 to TRBJ2-3, with D perhaps TRBD2 (5 bases). Germline V gives CDR1 MNHNS, CDR2 SASEGT. V was clipped by 6 bases and J by 0 bases, with 10 bases between them. The CDR3 is made up of 14 amino acids. The DNA for the CDR3 is TGTGCCAGCAGGGGAGACTATAGCACAGATACGCAGTATTTT. Protein sequence: CASRGDYSTDTQYF.

The chain combines TRBV29-1 with TRBJ2-7; 7 bases are a match to TRBD1. CDR1 and CDR2 from the germline V gene are SQVTM and ANQGSEA. Trimming cost V 5 bases and J 6 bases; bases outside gene matches: 10. The length of the CDR3 is 13 residues. CDR3 DNA: TGCAGCGTTTCCTCGGACAGGACGGGCGAGCAGTACTTC. It codes for CSVSSDRTGEQYF.

This chain connects TRBV5-6 to TRBJ2-7; D gene uncertain. Germline loops: CDR1 SGHDT, CDR2 YYEEEE. V was pared by 0 bases and J by 2 bases, with 12 bases between. The CDR3 sequence is 15 residues long. This chain's CDR3 is CASSLGGGTAYEQYF. DNA for the CDR3: TGTGCCAGCAGCTTGGGTGGCGGAACCGCCTACGAGCAGTACTTC.

The CDR3 reads CASSLGTGYNEQFF. As DNA, the CDR3 is TGTGCCAGCAGCTTGGGGACAGGCTATAATGAGCAGTTCTTC. V usage is TRBV5-4 and J usage is TRBJ2-1, with 7 bases lining up with TRBD1. The CDR3 is 14 amino acids. J gave up 7 bases and V 0 bases, and 4 bases lay outside the gene matches. Germline loops: CDR1 SGHNT, CDR2 YYREEE (reference sequence).

This chain connects TRBV7-2 to TRBJ1-2; D not certain. Germline loops: CDR1 SGHTA, CDR2 FQGNSA. V lost 1 base to trimming and J lost 7 bases, with 7 bases between them. The CDR3 loop spans 12 amino acids. The CDR3 bases are TGTGCCAGCAGCTTAGATCGTGTTGGCTACACCTTC. Amino acid sequence: CASSLDRVGYTF.

This rearrangement joins TRBV13 to TRBJ2-3; possibly TRBD1 for D (6 bases). Per the germline V gene, CDR1 is PRHDT and CDR2 is FYEKMQ (reference sequence). V lost 1 base and J lost 2, with 10 bases in between. This CDR3 has 15 amino acids. The CDR3 sequence is CASSLATGPTDTQYF. CDR3 in DNA: TGTGCCAGCAGCTTAGCTACAGGGCCCACAGATACGCAGTATTTT.

This chain joins TRBV10-1 and TRBJ2-3; D is possibly TRBD1 (5 bases). V lost 3 bases, J lost 2 bases, and 9 bases lay in between. CDR3 length: 14 amino acids. Germline values: CDR1 WNHNN, CDR2 SYGVQD (reference sequence). The CDR3 DNA reads TGCGCCAGCAGTGATACAGGAAACACAGATACGCAGTATTTT. This translates into CASSDTGNTDTQYF.

Here the CDR3 reads CASSNPPGTGGNSPLHF. For the CDR3, the DNA is TGTGCCAGCAGTAACCCCCCCGGGACAGGGGGGAATTCACCCCTCCACTTT. The chain links TRBV27 to TRBJ1-6, with TRBD1 matching over 11 bases. V gave up 5 bases and J gave up 7 bases; unmatched junction bases: 10. The CDR3 spans 17 residues. In germline, CDR1 is MNHEY, CDR2 SMNVEV (reference sequence).

This CDR3 reads CARSLAGAGLSSRWQFF. The CDR3 DNA sequence: TGTGCCAGAAGCTTAGCTGGGGCGGGACTATCCAGCAGGTGGCAGTTCTTC. This rearrangement joins TRBV7-5 to TRBJ2-1; the table calls TRBD2, which could not be checked here. TRBV7-5 is a pseudogene segment. This CDR3 contains 17 residues.

V and J are TRBV10-3 and TRBJ1-1; no reliable D call. This CDR3 is 13 amino acids long. V was trimmed by 4 bases and J by 0 bases, leaving 6 bases between them. Germline V CDR1 and CDR2: ENHRY, SYGVKD. CDR3 sequence (DNA): TGTGCCATCAGTGGGAGGGTGAACACTGAAGCTTTCTTT. As protein: CAISGRVNTEAFF.